This T cell receptor (beta chain) stems from a study of tumor-infiltrating lymphocytes in primary liver carcinoma. About the study: Ages ranged from 30 to 69, with HCC or mixed HCC-cholangiocarcinoma.

Investigators took RNA and DNA out together from 20-30 mg of unsorted bulk tissue. Per the germline V gene, CDR1 is MDHEN and CDR2 is SYDVKM. V lost 5 bases, J lost 3 bases, and 10 bases stayed unmatched. CDR3 size: 16 residues. Synthesis of TCR beta cDNA was carried out from around 540 ng total RNA with a constant-region primer. It was through three nested multiplex PCR rounds of slightly modified ARM-PCR that TCR beta libraries arose. The first two PCR rounds used TRBV1-TRBV30 primers with a Cbeta primer, roughly 10 cycles each. TCRdb independently ran MiXCR on the multiplex PCR reads; one entry per CDR3 protein. Found here are fewer than 70,000 distinct CDR3 sequences, about three quarters of them singletons; the top ten hold about 56%. As for this clonotype: This sequence may be a read error, since a much larger clone differs from it by one base. Since no conserved phenylalanine or tryptophan closes the CDR3, a read error is the likely cause.

V and J are TRBV28 and TRBJ2-7; TRBD2 matches at 10 bases. Sequencing was carried out using liver tumor tissue from sampling region 2. Subset noted: tumor region T2, inferior pole. This TCR derives from a man aged 40-49 years with primary liver carcinoma and hepatitis B virus infection. The CDR3 loop is CASSPTTSGYGYEQYS. In nucleotides, the CDR3 is TGTGCCAGCAGTCCCACGACTAGCGGGTACGGCTACGAGCAGTACTCC.